These 15 T cell receptor beta chains share one sample of origin, sequenced in a study of cytomegalovirus exposure and HLA in healthy donors. With 60 Vbeta and 13 Jbeta primers, the PCR was carried out. The table came from immunoSEQ multiplex PCR; TCRdb's copy has only in-frame clones and leaves some out. Its clone listing holds some 200,000 clones. The specimen sequenced was PBMCs. The receptors derive from a boy aged 5-17 years in good health and CMV-seronegative.

This sequence joins TRBV19 and TRBJ1-5; 8 bases align to TRBD1. Germline CDR1 is LNHDA and CDR2 is SQIVND (reference sequence). Losses at the gene ends were 4 bases for V and 7 bases for J; bases not matched to a gene: 6. The CDR3 runs to 14 residues. CDR3 sequence (DNA): TGTGCCAGTAGTAGCGGACAGGGTCGCCAGCCCCAGCATTTT. This translates into CASSSGQGRQPQHF.

The V call is TRBV5-1, the J call TRBJ1-2, with 10 positions matching TRBD1. Unmatched junction bases numbered 5, after V lost 4 bases and J lost 5 bases. Per germline, CDR1 SGHRS and CDR2 YFSETQ. The CDR3 spans 14 residues. The CDR3 region is CASSAGQGSYGYTF. The CDR3 region has the DNA TGCGCCAGCAGCGCGGGACAGGGGTCGTATGGCTACACCTTC.

V usage is TRBV29-1 and J usage is TRBJ1-1; weak D call: TRBD1 (5 bases). The CDR3 sequence is 13 residues long. From germline, CDR1 is SQVTM and CDR2 ANQGSEA. V was shortened by 2 bases and J by 5 bases, with 12 bases between the two germline ends. As DNA, the CDR3 is TGCAGCGTTGAAAATAACGGGGGGACTGAAGCTTTCTTT. Its protein is CSVENNGGTEAFF.

The chain employs TRBV7-3 and TRBJ1-1; D unresolved. CDR3 length: 13 amino acids. Germline V lookup: CDR1 SGHTA, CDR2 FQGTGA. V lost 5 bases to trimming and J lost 1 base, with 8 bases between them. Here the CDR3 DNA reads TGTGCCAGCAGCCGAGGATCGAACACTGAAGCTTTCTTT. Translated: CASSRGSNTEAFF.

V gene TRBV10-1 combines with J gene TRBJ2-7, with TRBD1 as a possible D gene (6 bases). Trimming shortened V by 6 bases and J by 6 bases, and 12 bases separated the two germline ends. CDR3 size: 12 residues. Germline CDR1 is WNHNN and CDR2 is SYGVQD (reference sequence). The CDR3 DNA follows: TGCGCCAGCAGGCTCAGGGGCGGCGAGCAGTACTTC. Protein: CASRLRGGEQYF.

V gene TRBV29-1 combines with J gene TRBJ1-1; D is perhaps TRBD1 (5 bases). The CDR3 covers 13 residues. Trimming took off 7 bases at V and 1 base at J, with 13 bases between the two ends. Germline V gene sequence: CDR1 SQVTM, CDR2 ANQGSEA. The CDR3 DNA follows: TGCAGCGCCGCCGGACACCAGAACACTGAAGCTTTCTTT. It codes for CSAAGHQNTEAFF.

The chain links TRBV29-1 to TRBJ1-2; D call uncertain. Per germline, CDR1 SQVTM and CDR2 ANQGSEA. V gave up 3 bases and J gave up 5 bases, with 13 bases separating them. The CDR3 is 13 residues long. For the CDR3, the DNA is TGCAGCGTTGATCGGGTTTCCGCATATGGCTACACCTTC. Translating it yields CSVDRVSAYGYTF.

CDR3 region: CASSPRQVSGNTIYF. The CDR3 DNA follows: TGTGCCAGCAGCCCTCGACAGGTCTCTGGAAACACCATATATTTT. The rearrangement uses TRBV7-6 and TRBJ1-3; the D gene is possibly TRBD1 (6 bases). The CDR3 sequence is 15 residues long. Germline CDR1 SGHVS, CDR2 FNYEAQ. The V end was cut by 5 bases, the J end by 0 bases, with 11 bases between.

This chain connects TRBV2 to TRBJ1-2; D is possibly TRBD1 (6 bases). V lost 6 bases, J lost 6 bases, and 11 bases lay in between. CDR1 and CDR2 (germline): SNHLY, FYNNEI. The CDR3 totals 12 residues. CDR3: CASSQQGNGYTF. CDR3 sequence (DNA): TGTGCCAGCAGCCAACAGGGAAATGGCTACACCTTC.

The V and J genes are TRBV7-9 and TRBJ1-1; D call uncertain. The CDR3 has 13 amino acids. The V end lost 3 bases, the J end lost 0 bases, and 5 bases lay between the germline ends. Germline V gene data show CDR1 as SEHNR and CDR2 as FQNEAQ (reference sequence). CDR3 nucleotide sequence: TGTGCCAGCAGCTTGGCATTGAACACTGAAGCTTTCTTT. As protein: CASSLALNTEAFF.

The chain is built from TRBV6-6 and TRBJ1-4; D might be TRBD1 (5 bases). Trimming took off 7 bases at V and 1 base at J, with 13 bases between the two ends. This CDR3 comprises 15 residues. Germline CDR1 reads MNHNY; CDR2 reads SVGAGI (reference sequence). The CDR3 nucleotides are TGTGCCAGCACGTCTAACGGGGGAACTAATGAAAAACTGTTTTTT. It is translated as CASTSNGGTNEKLFF.

The chain combines TRBV7-3 with TRBJ2-1, with D tentatively TRBD2 (5 bases). CDR1 and CDR2 from the germline V gene are SGHTA and FQGTGA. The CDR3 spans 13 residues. Trimming took 6 bases from V and 5 from J, leaving 11 bases between them. The CDR3: CASRRDINNEQFF. The CDR3 region has the DNA TGTGCCAGCAGGAGGGATATAAACAATGAGCAGTTCTTC.

This rearrangement joins TRBV7-9 to TRBJ2-3, with a tentative D call TRBD1 (6 bases). The CDR3 extends over 18 amino acids. Between the trimmed V and J ends, which lost 5 bases and 3 bases, there was a span of 24 bases. Germline V gene lookup returns CDR1 SEHNR and CDR2 FQNEAQ (reference sequence). The CDR3 bases are TGTGCCAGCAGCCCCCGGCCCCTCGGGACACTAGTAACAGATACGCAGTATTTT. Residues: CASSPRPLGTLVTDTQYF.

This sequence joins TRBV4-2 and TRBJ2-1, with 13 bases lining up with TRBD2. Germline lookup yields CDR1 LGHNA and CDR2 YNFKEQ. Trimming cost V 2 bases and J 6 bases; bases outside gene matches: 4. The CDR3 is 16 amino acids. This CDR3 is CASSQQLAGGINEQFF. CDR3 nucleotide sequence: TGTGCCAGCAGCCAACAACTAGCGGGGGGGATCAATGAGCAGTTCTTC.

The chain couples TRBV7-9 to TRBJ1-1; unclear D gene. V was shortened by 5 bases and J by 9 bases, with 16 bases between the two germline ends. Germline lookup yields CDR1 SEHNR and CDR2 FQNEAQ (reference sequence). The CDR3 extends over 13 amino acids. CDR3 nucleotides: TGTGCCAGCAGCGCCACAGAATCAAACCAAGCTTTCTTT. Amino acids: CASSATESNQAFF.